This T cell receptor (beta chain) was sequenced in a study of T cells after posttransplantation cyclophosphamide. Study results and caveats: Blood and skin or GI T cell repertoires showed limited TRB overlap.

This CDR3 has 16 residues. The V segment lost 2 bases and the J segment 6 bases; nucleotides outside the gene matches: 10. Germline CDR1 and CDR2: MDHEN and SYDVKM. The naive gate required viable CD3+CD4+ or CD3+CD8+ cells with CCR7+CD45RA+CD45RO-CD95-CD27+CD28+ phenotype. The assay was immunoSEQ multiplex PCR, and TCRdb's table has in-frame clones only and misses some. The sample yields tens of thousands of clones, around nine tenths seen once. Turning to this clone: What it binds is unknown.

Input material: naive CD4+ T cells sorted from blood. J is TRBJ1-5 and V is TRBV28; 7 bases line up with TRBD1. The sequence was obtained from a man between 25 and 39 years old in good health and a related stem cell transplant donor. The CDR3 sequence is CASSLGRQGLIQPQHF. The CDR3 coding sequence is TGTGCCAGCAGTTTAGGTAGACAGGGATTGATTCAGCCCCAGCATTTT.